This is a list of T cell receptor beta chains from one sample in a study of shared clonotypes between healthy human individuals. The method was immunoSEQ multiplex PCR; TCRdb's version includes in-frame clones alone and lacks a portion of them. The sample includes 2 million to 2.5 million clones, less than 95% of them seen just once. The sample taken for sequencing was naive CD4+ T cells from PBMCs. Receptor source: a man between 18 and 35 years old in good health. Some clones in this sample may be carry-over from other donors' samples. CDR3s include the opening cysteine and the closing phenylalanine or tryptophan. A D gene is named only where the DNA matches it firmly. Not all rows give a size; the values are once, few, many and, for expanded clones, a class.

abundance	v_gene	d_gene	j_gene	CDR3nt	CDR3aa
.	TRBV28	TRBD2	TRBJ2-3	TGTGCCAGCAGTTTTAGTAGCGGGAACACAGATACGCAGTATTTT	CASSFSSGNTDTQYF
.	TRBV6-6	.	TRBJ2-1	TGTGCCAGCTCCCCGTTTTGGGCCACGAGGGAGTTCTTC	CASSPFWATREFF
.	TRBV2	.	TRBJ2-3	TGTGCCAGCAGTTTGATGAGGACAGATACGCAGTATTTT	CASSLMRTDTQYF
.	TRBV27	.	TRBJ1-1	TGTGCCAGCAGTTTATCGATTGGGGGATCCACTGAAGCTTTCTTT	CASSLSIGGSTEAFF
.	TRBV7-3	TRBD2	TRBJ2-5	TGTGCCAGCAGCTTATCTCTCGGGGGGCAAGAGACCCAGTACTTC	CASSLSLGGQETQYF
.	TRBV21-1	.	TRBJ1-5	TGTGCCAGCAGCAAAGTTAGTCGGGGAAAGGATCAGCCCCAGCATTTT	CASSKVSRGKDQPQHF
few	TRBV2	.	TRBJ2-1	TGTGCCAGCAGTGAGTCCGATGAGCAGTTCTTC	CASSESDEQFF
.	TRBV30	TRBD1	TRBJ1-2	TGTGCCTGGGAAAGACTGACAGGGCGAGGGCATGGCTACACCTTC	CAWERLTGRGHGYTF
.	TRBV4-1	.	TRBJ2-5	TGCGCCAGCAGCCAAGATAATCTCTTCGGCAGGGGGGAAGAGACCCAGTACTTC	CASSQDNLFGRGEETQYF
.	TRBV5-4	.	TRBJ1-1	TGTGCCAGCAGCTCCTCGGGGGGGCGAGGATTGACTGAAGCTTTCTTT	CASSSSGGRGLTEAFF
.	TRBV30	.	TRBJ1-2	TGTGCCTGGAGTGTATGGGTGGACTTCACCTTC	CAWSVWVDFTF
.	TRBV6-6	TRBD1	TRBJ1-1	TGTGCCAGCAGTTACTTCAGGGGGGGGAACACTGAAGCTTTCTTT	CASSYFRGGNTEAFF
.	TRBV28	.	TRBJ1-1	TGTGCCAGCAGTTCCGGGACGATTAATTTCTTT	CASSSGTINFF
.	TRBV6-5	.	TRBJ2-5	TGTGCCAGCAGGGGAAAACAAGAGACCCAGTACTTC	CASRGKQETQYF